This T cell receptor (beta chain) was sequenced in a study of blood T cell repertoires in COVID-19. Per the study methods: Quantification of nucleated cells was approximated via reference gene primer amplification. The data were produced by immunoSEQ multiplex PCR, yet TCRdb's version contains in-frame clones alone and is incomplete. That table supplies the V and J calls and clone size; D and trimming were determined from the DNA. Here the sample spans some 190,000 clones, around 84% being singletons. Germline loops: CDR1 DFQATT, CDR2 SNEGSKA (reference sequence). Losses at the gene ends were 3 bases for V and 5 bases for J; bases not matched to a gene: 9. The CDR3 spans 15 residues.

The TCR originated in a human donor in a cohort sampled during active COVID-19. Sequencing used peripheral blood. The rearrangement links TRBV20-1 to TRBJ2-5; 10 bases are a match to TRBD2. CDR3 DNA: TGCAGTGCTAGTTTTCCAGCGGGAGGGCTTGAGACCCAGTACTTC. It codes for CSASFPAGGLETQYF.